This TCR beta chain was sequenced in a study of blood T cell repertoires in COVID-19. As for the study in general: Both acute and convalescent COVID-19 samples were obtained from the United States, Italy and Spain.

Original methodology: By means of reference gene primer amplification, nucleated cell counts were estimated. Using immunoSEQ multiplex PCR, the repertoire was profiled, and TCRdb retains in-frame clones only, with some absent. V and J calls and clone size are as listed in that table; D and trimming were resolved from the DNA. Here the sample spans some 110,000 clones, roughly 90% being singletons. The Seattle site enrolled patients during active infection and followed them longitudinally. The CDR3 is made up of 12 amino acids. Germline CDR1 and CDR2: GTSNPN and SVGIG (reference sequence). V shed 1 base and J 5 bases; nucleotides not matched to a gene: 2.

Sequenced: peripheral blood. This TCR was recovered from a man over 45 with COVID-19, enrolled during active disease. V usage is TRBV30 and J usage is TRBJ2-7; TRBD1 agrees at 7 bases. The CDR3 here is CAWSDRGNEQYF. The CDR3 DNA follows: TGTGCCTGGAGTGACAGGGGCAACGAGCAGTACTTC. Looking up the rest from reference TRBV30 and TRBJ2-7 gives the full variable domain: SQTIHQWPATLVQPVGSPLSLECTVEGTSNPNLYWYRQAAGRGLQLLFYSVGIGQISSEVPQNLSASRPQDRQFILSSKKLLLSDSGFYLCAWSDRGNEQYFGPGTRLTVT.